The source of this TCR beta chain is a study of T-cell reconstitution after alpha-beta-depleted transplantation in children. Findings and limits, study-wide: Some patients owed their high day-60 TCRbeta diversity to surviving recipient T cells and thymic progenitors.

TCRbeta library construction was performed incorporating unique molecular identifiers. TCRdb itself ran the PCR reads through MiXCR, one entry per CDR3 protein. The sample contains just over 950,000 distinct CDR3 sequences, under 30% of which appear only once. V was trimmed by 5 bases and J by 2 bases, leaving 13 bases between them. From germline, CDR1 is SGHVT and CDR2 SQSDAQ. The CDR3 has 14 amino acids. This clonotype has only a few counts. Antigen: not known. The J gene is TRBJ2-7, the V gene TRBV7-4; tentatively, D is TRBD1 (6 bases). The sequencing here drew on PBMCs, mostly from graft donor cells, taken 360 days after TCRalphabeta/CD19-depleted stem cell transplant. This receptor was taken from a boy younger than two who had a stem cell transplant for SCID, so the T cells may come from the graft donor. CDR3 sequence: CASSPGQKTYEQYF. In DNA, the CDR3 is TGTGCCAGCAGCCCCGGACAGAAGACCTACGAGCAGTACTTC.